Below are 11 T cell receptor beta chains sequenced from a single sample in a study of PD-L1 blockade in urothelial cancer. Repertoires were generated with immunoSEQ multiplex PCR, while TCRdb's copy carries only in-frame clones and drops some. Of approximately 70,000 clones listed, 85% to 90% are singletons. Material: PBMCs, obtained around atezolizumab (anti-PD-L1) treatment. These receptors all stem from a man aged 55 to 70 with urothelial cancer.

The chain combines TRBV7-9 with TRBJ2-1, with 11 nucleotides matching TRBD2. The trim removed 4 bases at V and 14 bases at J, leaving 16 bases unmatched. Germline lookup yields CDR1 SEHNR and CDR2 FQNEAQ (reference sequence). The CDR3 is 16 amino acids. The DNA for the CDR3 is TGTGCCAGCAGCTCCGTCGGTCTAGCGGGAGGCCCGTTCGAGTTCTTC. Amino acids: CASSSVGLAGGPFEFF.

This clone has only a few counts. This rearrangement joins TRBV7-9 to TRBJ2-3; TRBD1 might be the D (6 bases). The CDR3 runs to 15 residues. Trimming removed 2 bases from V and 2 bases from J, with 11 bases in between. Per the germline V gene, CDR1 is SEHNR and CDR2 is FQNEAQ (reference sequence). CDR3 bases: TGTGCCAGCAGCTTACTGACAGGTCCCACAGATACGCAGTATTTT. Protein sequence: CASSLLTGPTDTQYF.

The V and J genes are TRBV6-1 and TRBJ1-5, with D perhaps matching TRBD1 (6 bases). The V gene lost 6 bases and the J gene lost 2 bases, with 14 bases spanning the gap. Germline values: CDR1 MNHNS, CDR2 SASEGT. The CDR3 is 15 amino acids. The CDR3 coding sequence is TGTGCCAGCAGGGAACAGGGACTAGGCAATCAGCCCCAGCATTTT. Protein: CASREQGLGNQPQHF.

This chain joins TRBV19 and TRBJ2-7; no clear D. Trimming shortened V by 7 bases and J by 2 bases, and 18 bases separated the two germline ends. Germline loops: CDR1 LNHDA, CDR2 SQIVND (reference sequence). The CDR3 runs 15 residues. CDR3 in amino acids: CASTSDPRGPYEQYF. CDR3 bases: TGTGCCAGTACTTCCGACCCCAGAGGCCCCTACGAGCAGTACTTC.

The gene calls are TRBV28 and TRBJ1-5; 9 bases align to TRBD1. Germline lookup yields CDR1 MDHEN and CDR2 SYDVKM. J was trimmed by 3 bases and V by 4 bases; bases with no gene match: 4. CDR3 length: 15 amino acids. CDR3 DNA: TGTGCCAGCAGTTATGGACAGGGGATCAATCAGCCCCAGCATTTT. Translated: CASSYGQGINQPQHF.

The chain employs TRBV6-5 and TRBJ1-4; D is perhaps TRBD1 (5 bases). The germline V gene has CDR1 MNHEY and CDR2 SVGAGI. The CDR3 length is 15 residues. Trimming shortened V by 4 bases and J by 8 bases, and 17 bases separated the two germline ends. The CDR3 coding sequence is TGTGCCAGCAGTTCTAACAGGTTGAGGAACGAAAAACTGTTTTTT. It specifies CASSSNRLRNEKLFF.

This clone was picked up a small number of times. The CDR3 DNA sequence: TGCGCCAGCAGCTTCCAAGGGGGCTTCTCCTATGGCTACACCTTC. This sequence encodes CASSFQGGFSYGYTF. The chain uses TRBV5-1 and TRBJ1-2; 7 bases are a match to TRBD1. CDR1 and CDR2 from the germline V gene are SGHRS and YFSETQ. The CDR3 runs 15 residues. The ends lost 2 bases at V and 4 bases at J; junction bases unmatched: 8.

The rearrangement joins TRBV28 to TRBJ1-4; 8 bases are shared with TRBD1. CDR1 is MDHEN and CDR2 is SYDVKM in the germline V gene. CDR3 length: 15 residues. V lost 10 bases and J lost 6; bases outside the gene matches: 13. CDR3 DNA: TGTGCCATTACAAGAACAGGGGGTGAGGATGAAAAACTGTTTTTT. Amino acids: CAITRTGGEDEKLFF. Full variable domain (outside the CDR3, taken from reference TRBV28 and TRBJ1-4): DVKVTQSSRYLVKRTGEKVFLECVQDMDHENMFWYRQDPGLGLRLIYFSYDVKMKEKGDIPEGYSVSREKKERFSLILESASTNQTSMYLCAITRTGGEDEKLFFGSGTQLSVL.

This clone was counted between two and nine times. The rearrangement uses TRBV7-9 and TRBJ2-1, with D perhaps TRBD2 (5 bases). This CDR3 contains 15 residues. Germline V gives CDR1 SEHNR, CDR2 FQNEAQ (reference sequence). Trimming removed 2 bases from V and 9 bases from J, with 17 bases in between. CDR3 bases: TGTGCCAGCAGCTTACCCTTGGACTGGCTGAGTGAGCAGTTCTTC. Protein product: CASSLPLDWLSEQFF.

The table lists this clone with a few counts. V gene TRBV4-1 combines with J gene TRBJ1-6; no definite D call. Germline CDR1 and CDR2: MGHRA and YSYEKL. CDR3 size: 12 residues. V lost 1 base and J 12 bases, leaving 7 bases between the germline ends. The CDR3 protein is CASSQAERPLHF. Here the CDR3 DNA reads TGCGCCAGCAGCCAAGCCGAGAGACCCCTCCACTTT.

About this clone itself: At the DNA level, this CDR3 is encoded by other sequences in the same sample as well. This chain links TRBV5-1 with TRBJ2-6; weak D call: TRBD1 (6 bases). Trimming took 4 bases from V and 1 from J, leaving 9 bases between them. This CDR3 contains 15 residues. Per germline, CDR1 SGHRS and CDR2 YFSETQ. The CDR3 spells CASSPTGSGANVLTF. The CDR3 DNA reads TGCGCCAGCAGCCCAACAGGGTCTGGGGCCAACGTCCTGACTTTC.